This TCR beta chain appears in the sequencing data of a study of T cells in Graves' hyperthyroidism and ophthalmopathy. Study at large: At the time of initial diagnosis and before any treatment, peripheral blood was collected. General study results and limits: Blood held most thyroid clonotypes expanded above 0.001 frequency. Before onset, by a median of approximately 5.9 months, the model predicted ophthalmopathy.

Blood from later-ophthalmopathy patients was taken at first hyperthyroidism diagnosis. Amplification targeted TCR beta CDR3 regions from RNA transcripts. A set of HTBI primers served as the primers for a first-round RT-PCR of the TCR CDR3. TCRdb reprocessed the multiplex PCR reads via MiXCR and lists one record per CDR3 protein. Of 280,000 or so distinct CDR3 sequences in the sample, roughly 15% were seen once. The CDR3 is made up of 16 amino acids. The V and J ends lost 0 bases and 7 bases respectively, with 18 bases between them. CDR1 and CDR2 from the germline V gene are DFQATT and SNEGSKA (reference sequence). A word on this clonotype: What it recognizes is unknown.

The V call is TRBV20-1, the J call TRBJ1-4; TRBD1 is a possible D gene (5 bases). What was sequenced was blood. The receptor comes from a woman between 50 and 59 years old with Graves' hyperthyroidism that later progressed to Graves' ophthalmopathy. This CDR3 is CSARDWGFQGGEKLFF. CDR3 in DNA: TGCAGTGCTAGAGATTGGGGTTTCCAGGGCGGTGAAAAACTGTTTTTT.